These T cell receptor beta chains were read from a single sample in a study of shared clonotypes between healthy human individuals. Sequencing was performed with immunoSEQ multiplex PCR; in TCRdb, only in-frame clones are kept and a portion is missing. The table includes some 630,000 clones, 55% to 75% detected once. The sequencing input was memory CD4+ T cells sorted from blood. The source of these receptors is a woman in her twenties or thirties in good health. Each CDR3 is given with its conserved first and last residue. Each record gives: clone size, V gene, D gene, J gene, CDR3 DNA, CDR3 protein. The D gene is left open where the match is weak. A row's size may be missing; if present it is once, few, many or a size class.

clone_size: NA; v_call: TRBV28; d_call: TRBD1; j_call: TRBJ1-3; cdr3_nt: TGTGCCAGCACCGACTCGACAGGGGCCTTCTCTGGAAACACCATATATTTT; cdr3_aa: CASTDSTGAFSGNTIYF
clone_size: NA; v_call: TRBV6-6; d_call: TRBD1; j_call: TRBJ1-1; cdr3_nt: TGTGCCAGCCGCCCCAGGACAGGGGTGGGCACTGAAGCTTTCTTT; cdr3_aa: CASRPRTGVGTEAFF
clone_size: NA; v_call: TRBV25-1; d_call: TRBD2; j_call: TRBJ2-7; cdr3_nt: TGTGCCAGCAGTTCACGCGGGAGCGCCGCTGATGCCTACGAGCAGTACTTC; cdr3_aa: CASSSRGSAADAYEQYF
clone_size: NA; v_call: TRBV19; d_call: TRBD2; j_call: TRBJ2-2; cdr3_nt: TGTGCCAGTAGTAGGGGTAGCGGGAGTTGGACCGGGGAGCTGTTTTTT; cdr3_aa: CASSRGSGSWTGELFF
clone_size: NA; v_call: TRBV9; d_call: NA; j_call: TRBJ1-4; cdr3_nt: TGTGCCAGCAGCGTAGCTACGTTGGGAAAACTGTTTTTT; cdr3_aa: CASSVATLGKLFF
clone_size: NA; v_call: TRBV7-2; d_call: NA; j_call: TRBJ2-3; cdr3_nt: TGTGCCAGCAGCCCCCCGGGACGGGGGAAAACAGATACGCAGTATTTT; cdr3_aa: CASSPPGRGKTDTQYF
clone_size: NA; v_call: TRBV7-2; d_call: NA; j_call: TRBJ2-3; cdr3_nt: TGTGCCAGCAGGCGAGACACCACAGATACGCAGTATTTT; cdr3_aa: CASRRDTTDTQYF
clone_size: NA; v_call: TRBV6-1; d_call: NA; j_call: TRBJ1-1; cdr3_nt: TGTGCCAGCAAGTTCGGGGAGAACACTGAAGCTTTCTTT; cdr3_aa: CASKFGENTEAFF
clone_size: NA; v_call: TRBV20-1; d_call: NA; j_call: TRBJ2-7; cdr3_nt: TGCAGTGCTCAGGGCGCCTACGAGCAGTACTTC; cdr3_aa: CSAQGAYEQYF
clone_size: NA; v_call: TRBV11-2; d_call: TRBD2; j_call: TRBJ2-7; cdr3_nt: TGTGCCAGCAGCTTAGATCTTGCGGGAGTAACCTACGAGCAGTACTTC; cdr3_aa: CASSLDLAGVTYEQYF
clone_size: NA; v_call: TRBV5-6; d_call: NA; j_call: TRBJ2-7; cdr3_nt: TGTGCCAGCAGCGTAGTACAAGAGCAGTACTTC; cdr3_aa: CASSVVQEQYF
clone_size: NA; v_call: TRBV19; d_call: NA; j_call: TRBJ1-4; cdr3_nt: TGTGCCAGTAGGATCATTGCAACTAATGAAAAACTGTTTTTT; cdr3_aa: CASRIIATNEKLFF
clone_size: NA; v_call: TRBV5-1; d_call: TRBD2; j_call: TRBJ2-7; cdr3_nt: TGCGCCAGCAGCTTAGGACTAGCCCAAGGAGAGCAGTACTTC; cdr3_aa: CASSLGLAQGEQYF
clone_size: NA; v_call: TRBV30; d_call: NA; j_call: TRBJ1-5; cdr3_nt: TGTGCCTGGAGTGTACCGGGCTATAGGCAGCCCCAGCATTTT; cdr3_aa: CAWSVPGYRQPQHF
clone_size: NA; v_call: TRBV19; d_call: NA; j_call: TRBJ2-2; cdr3_nt: TGTGCCACTATAGGGGACCCGAACACCGGGGAGCTGTTTTTT; cdr3_aa: CATIGDPNTGELFF
clone_size: NA; v_call: TRBV14; d_call: NA; j_call: TRBJ1-2; cdr3_nt: TGTGCCAGCAGCCAAGGGGTCGGACGGGGCTATGGCTACACCTTC; cdr3_aa: CASSQGVGRGYGYTF
clone_size: few; v_call: TRBV7-9; d_call: TRBD1; j_call: TRBJ2-7; cdr3_nt: TGTGCCAGCACCAGGACAGGGGGCACTTACGAGCAGTACTTC; cdr3_aa: CASTRTGGTYEQYF
clone_size: NA; v_call: TRBV10-3; d_call: NA; j_call: TRBJ1-3; cdr3_nt: TGTGCCATCAGTGAGCCAGGTTATGGAAACACCATATATTTT; cdr3_aa: CAISEPGYGNTIYF
clone_size: few; v_call: TRBV28; d_call: TRBD1; j_call: TRBJ2-7; cdr3_nt: TGTGCCAGCAGTTTCACAGGGGATGTAATCACCGAGCAGTACTTC; cdr3_aa: CASSFTGDVITEQYF
clone_size: NA; v_call: TRBV28; d_call: NA; j_call: TRBJ2-7; cdr3_nt: TGTGCCAGCAGTTCCCCGGCCGGATGGGGCTACGAGCAGTACTTC; cdr3_aa: CASSSPAGWGYEQYF
clone_size: NA; v_call: TRBV27; d_call: TRBD1; j_call: TRBJ1-1; cdr3_nt: TGTGCCAGCAGTGACGGACAGGGAAGGGCTGAAGCTTTCTTT; cdr3_aa: CASSDGQGRAEAFF
clone_size: NA; v_call: TRBV2; d_call: NA; j_call: TRBJ2-7; cdr3_nt: TGTGCCAGCAGGACCCGGGCCTACGAGCAGTACTTC; cdr3_aa: CASRTRAYEQYF
clone_size: NA; v_call: TRBV6-4; d_call: NA; j_call: TRBJ1-4; cdr3_nt: TGTGCCAGCATACGCTTCAAGGCCGAAAAACTGTTTTTT; cdr3_aa: CASIRFKAEKLFF
clone_size: NA; v_call: TRBV7-8; d_call: NA; j_call: TRBJ1-2; cdr3_nt: TGTGCCAGCAGCCTACAGAATAACTATGGCTACACCTTC; cdr3_aa: CASSLQNNYGYTF
clone_size: few; v_call: TRBV5-1; d_call: NA; j_call: TRBJ2-6; cdr3_nt: TGCGCCAGCAGCTTGATAGGCAGCCTCTCTGGGGCCAACGTCCTGACTTTC; cdr3_aa: CASSLIGSLSGANVLTF
clone_size: NA; v_call: TRBV4-1; d_call: TRBD2; j_call: TRBJ2-1; cdr3_nt: TGCGCCAGCAGCCTAACTAGCGGGAGTAGCAATGAGCAGTTCTTC; cdr3_aa: CASSLTSGSSNEQFF
clone_size: once; v_call: TRBV7-3; d_call: TRBD2; j_call: TRBJ2-7; cdr3_nt: TGTGCCAGCAGCTACAACCAGACTAGCCAGTCCTCCGAGCAGTACTTC; cdr3_aa: CASSYNQTSQSSEQYF
clone_size: NA; v_call: TRBV7-9; d_call: TRBD1; j_call: TRBJ1-1; cdr3_nt: TGTGCCAGCAGCCAGGGGACAGGGGGCACTGAAGCTTTCTTT; cdr3_aa: CASSQGTGGTEAFF
clone_size: NA; v_call: TRBV5-1; d_call: NA; j_call: TRBJ2-1; cdr3_nt: TGCGCCAGCAGCCCGATGACCACGGGTGAGCAGTTCTTC; cdr3_aa: CASSPMTTGEQFF
clone_size: NA; v_call: TRBV11-2; d_call: NA; j_call: TRBJ2-3; cdr3_nt: TGTGCCAGCAGCTTATCCGCACAGGCTGGCACAGATACGCAGTATTTT; cdr3_aa: CASSLSAQAGTDTQYF
clone_size: NA; v_call: TRBV7-3; d_call: NA; j_call: TRBJ2-5; cdr3_nt: TGTGCCAGCAGCTGGACGGGTTGCGCGGCCCAGTACTTC; cdr3_aa: CASSWTGCAAQYF
clone_size: NA; v_call: TRBV5-1; d_call: TRBD2; j_call: TRBJ2-7; cdr3_nt: TGCGCCAGCAGCTTGGGTCCAGGGGTAAGCGGGAGCTTTCACGAGCAGTACTTC; cdr3_aa: CASSLGPGVSGSFHEQYF
clone_size: NA; v_call: TRBV11-2; d_call: NA; j_call: TRBJ1-1; cdr3_nt: TGTGCCAGCAGCTACCATGGTACTGAAGCTTTCTTT; cdr3_aa: CASSYHGTEAFF
clone_size: NA; v_call: TRBV11-2; d_call: NA; j_call: TRBJ2-5; cdr3_nt: TGTGCCAGCAGCTCTTACCGACTAGATTCTAAAGAGACCCAGTACTTC; cdr3_aa: CASSSYRLDSKETQYF
clone_size: NA; v_call: TRBV10-3; d_call: NA; j_call: TRBJ1-5; cdr3_nt: TGTGCCATCAGCCCGGGGGAGGTCCCTCAGCCCCAGCATTTT; cdr3_aa: CAISPGEVPQPQHF
clone_size: NA; v_call: TRBV2; d_call: TRBD1; j_call: TRBJ1-1; cdr3_nt: TGTGCCAGCAGTCTGGGACAGGGCGGGGGTAACACTGAAGCTTTCTTT; cdr3_aa: CASSLGQGGGNTEAFF
clone_size: NA; v_call: TRBV25-1; d_call: TRBD1; j_call: TRBJ2-4; cdr3_nt: TGTGCCAGCAGGGACAGGGCGGACAAAAACATTCAGTACTTC; cdr3_aa: CASRDRADKNIQYF
clone_size: NA; v_call: TRBV29-1; d_call: TRBD2; j_call: TRBJ2-7; cdr3_nt: TGCAGCGTCGCGGGACTAGCGGGAGACGAGCAGTACTTC; cdr3_aa: CSVAGLAGDEQYF
clone_size: NA; v_call: TRBV9; d_call: TRBD1; j_call: TRBJ1-1; cdr3_nt: TGTGCCAGCAGCGTACAGGGGGCCGCTGAAGCTTTCTTT; cdr3_aa: CASSVQGAAEAFF
clone_size: NA; v_call: TRBV10-1; d_call: NA; j_call: TRBJ1-2; cdr3_nt: TGCGCCAGCAGTGAGTCGGGAACCTATGGCTACACCTTC; cdr3_aa: CASSESGTYGYTF
clone_size: NA; v_call: TRBV7-3; d_call: TRBD1; j_call: TRBJ2-7; cdr3_nt: TGTGCCAGCAGCCCTTGGGACAGGGAGGTCTACGAGCAGTACTTC; cdr3_aa: CASSPWDREVYEQYF
clone_size: NA; v_call: TRBV30; d_call: NA; j_call: TRBJ2-7; cdr3_nt: TGTGCCTGGGGGAATATCTACGAGCAGTACTTC; cdr3_aa: CAWGNIYEQYF
clone_size: NA; v_call: TRBV28; d_call: NA; j_call: TRBJ2-6; cdr3_nt: TGTGCCAGCAGTTTTTCAGTCTCTGGGGCCAACGTCCTGACTTTC; cdr3_aa: CASSFSVSGANVLTF
clone_size: NA; v_call: TRBV13; d_call: NA; j_call: TRBJ2-3; cdr3_nt: TGTGCCAGCAGCCCCCCCGTCCTGCAGCACGACACAGATACGCAGTATTTT; cdr3_aa: CASSPPVLQHDTDTQYF
clone_size: NA; v_call: TRBV28; d_call: NA; j_call: TRBJ1-4; cdr3_nt: TGTGCCAGCAGTTTGGGCGGAAGGGAAAAACTGTTTTTT; cdr3_aa: CASSLGGREKLFF
clone_size: NA; v_call: TRBV10-1; d_call: NA; j_call: TRBJ1-2; cdr3_nt: TGCGCCAGCAGCGACGGATTTGGCTACACCTTC; cdr3_aa: CASSDGFGYTF
clone_size: NA; v_call: TRBV28; d_call: TRBD2; j_call: TRBJ2-1; cdr3_nt: TGTGCCAGCAGTTCCATGACTAGCGGGAGGTTTATAAATGAGCAGTTCTTC; cdr3_aa: CASSSMTSGRFINEQFF
clone_size: few; v_call: TRBV19; d_call: TRBD1; j_call: TRBJ2-5; cdr3_nt: TGTGCCAGTAGTAGGACAGGGGTGCAAGAGACCCAGTACTTC; cdr3_aa: CASSRTGVQETQYF
clone_size: few; v_call: TRBV21-1; d_call: NA; j_call: TRBJ2-6; cdr3_nt: TGTGCCAGCAGCCAAGTTCGGGGAGAGGTCTCTGGGGCCAACGTCCTGACTTTC; cdr3_aa: CASSQVRGEVSGANVLTF
clone_size: NA; v_call: TRBV4-1; d_call: TRBD1; j_call: TRBJ2-7; cdr3_nt: TGCGCCAGCAGCCACGCATCGGGACAGACCTACGAGCAGTACTTC; cdr3_aa: CASSHASGQTYEQYF
clone_size: NA; v_call: TRBV28; d_call: NA; j_call: TRBJ2-7; cdr3_nt: TGTGCCAGCAGGAGGGAGGTACGTTCCTACGAGCAGTACTTC; cdr3_aa: CASRREVRSYEQYF
clone_size: NA; v_call: TRBV5-1; d_call: NA; j_call: TRBJ1-3; cdr3_nt: TGCGCCAGCAGCGCCGGGACAAATGGAAACACCATATATTTT; cdr3_aa: CASSAGTNGNTIYF
clone_size: NA; v_call: TRBV6-5; d_call: NA; j_call: TRBJ1-5; cdr3_nt: TGTGCCAGCAGTTCGGCTCAAGATAGCAATCAGCCCCAGCATTTT; cdr3_aa: CASSSAQDSNQPQHF